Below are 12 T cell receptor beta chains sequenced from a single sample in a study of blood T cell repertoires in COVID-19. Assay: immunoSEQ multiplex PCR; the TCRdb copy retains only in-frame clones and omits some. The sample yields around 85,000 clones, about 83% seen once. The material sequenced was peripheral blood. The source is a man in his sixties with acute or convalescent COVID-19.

CDR3 bases: TGTGCCAGCAGCCCCCCAACCGGGACAGGGACCAATGAGCAGTTCTTC. Translation gives CASSPPTGTGTNEQFF. The rearrangement joins TRBV11-2 to TRBJ2-1, with TRBD1 matching over 9 bases. The V and J ends lost 5 bases and 6 bases, in that order; junction bases with no gene match: 11. Looked up from germline, CDR1 is SGHAT and CDR2 is FQNNGV. CDR3 length equals 16 residues.

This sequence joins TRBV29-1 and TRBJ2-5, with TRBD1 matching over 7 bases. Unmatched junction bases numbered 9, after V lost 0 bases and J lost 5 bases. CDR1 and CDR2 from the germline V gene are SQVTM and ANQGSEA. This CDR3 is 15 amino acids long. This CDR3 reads CSVEDRVGGYETQYF. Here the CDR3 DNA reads TGCAGCGTTGAAGATCGGGTAGGGGGCTATGAGACCCAGTACTTC.

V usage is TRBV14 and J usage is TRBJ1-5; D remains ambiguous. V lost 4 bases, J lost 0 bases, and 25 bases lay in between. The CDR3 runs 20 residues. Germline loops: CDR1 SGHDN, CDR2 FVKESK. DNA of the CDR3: TGTGCCAGCAGCCCTCCGGGATTGAACCCGACTGAATATAGCAATCAGCCCCAGCATTTT. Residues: CASSPPGLNPTEYSNQPQHF.

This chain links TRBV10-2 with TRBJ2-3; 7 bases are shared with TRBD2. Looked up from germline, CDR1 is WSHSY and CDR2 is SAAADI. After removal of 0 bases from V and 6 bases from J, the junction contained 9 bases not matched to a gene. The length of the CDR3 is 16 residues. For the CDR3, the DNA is TGCGCCAGCAGTGAGTCACCTAGCGGCACCCCCGATACGCAGTATTTT. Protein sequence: CASSESPSGTPDTQYF.

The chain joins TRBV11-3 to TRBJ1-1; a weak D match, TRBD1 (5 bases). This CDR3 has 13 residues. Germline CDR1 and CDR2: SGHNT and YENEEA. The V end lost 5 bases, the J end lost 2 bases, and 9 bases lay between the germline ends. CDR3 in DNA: TGTGCCAGCAGCCTCACAGGAAACACTGAAGCTTTCTTT. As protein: CASSLTGNTEAFF.

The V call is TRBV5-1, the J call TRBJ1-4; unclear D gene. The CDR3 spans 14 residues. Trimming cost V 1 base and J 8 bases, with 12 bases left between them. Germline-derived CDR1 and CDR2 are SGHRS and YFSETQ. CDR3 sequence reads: CASSLPPGEEKLFF. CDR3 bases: TGCGCCAGCAGCTTGCCCCCCGGGGAGGAAAAACTGTTTTTT.

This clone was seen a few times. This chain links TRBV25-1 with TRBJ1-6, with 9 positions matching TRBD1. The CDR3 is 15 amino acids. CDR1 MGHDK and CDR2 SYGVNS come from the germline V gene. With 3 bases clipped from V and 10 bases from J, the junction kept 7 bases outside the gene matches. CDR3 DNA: TGTGCCAGCAGTGACCGGACAGGGGCGGCGTCACCCCTCCACTTT. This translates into CASSDRTGAASPLHF.

In nucleotides, the CDR3 is TGTGCCAGCAGCGAACCCCGACAGGGGCGCACCTACGAGCAGTACTTC. Translation: CASSEPRQGRTYEQYF. V gene TRBV7-9 combines with J gene TRBJ2-7; 8 bases align to TRBD1. The CDR3 has 16 residues. Unmatched junction bases numbered 11, after V lost 5 bases and J lost 2 bases. Germline V gene lookup returns CDR1 SEHNR and CDR2 FQNEAQ (reference sequence). Full variable domain (rest looked up from reference TRBV7-9 and TRBJ2-7): DTGVSQNPRHKITKRGQNVTFRCDPISEHNRLYWYRQTLGQGPEFLTYFQNEAQLEKSRLLSDRFSAERPKGSFSTLEIQRTEQGDSAMYLCASSEPRQGRTYEQYFGPGTRLTVT.

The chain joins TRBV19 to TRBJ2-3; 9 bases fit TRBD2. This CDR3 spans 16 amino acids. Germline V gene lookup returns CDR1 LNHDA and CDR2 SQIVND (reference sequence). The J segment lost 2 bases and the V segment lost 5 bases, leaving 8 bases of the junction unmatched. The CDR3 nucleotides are TGTGCCAGTAGTCCTTATAGCGGGGGAATCACAGATACGCAGTATTTT. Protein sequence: CASSPYSGGITDTQYF.

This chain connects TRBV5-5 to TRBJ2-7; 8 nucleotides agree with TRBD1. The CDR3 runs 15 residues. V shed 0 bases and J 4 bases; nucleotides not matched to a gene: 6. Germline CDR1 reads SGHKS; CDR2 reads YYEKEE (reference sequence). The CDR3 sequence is CASSLGGQGMYEQYF. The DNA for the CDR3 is TGTGCCAGCAGCTTGGGAGGACAGGGAATGTACGAGCAGTACTTC.

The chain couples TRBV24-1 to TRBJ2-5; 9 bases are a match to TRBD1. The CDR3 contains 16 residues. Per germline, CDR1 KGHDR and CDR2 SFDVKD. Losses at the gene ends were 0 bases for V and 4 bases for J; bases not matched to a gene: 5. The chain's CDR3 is CATSDLTGQGLETQYF. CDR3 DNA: TGTGCCACCAGTGATTTGACGGGACAGGGTCTAGAGACCCAGTACTTC.

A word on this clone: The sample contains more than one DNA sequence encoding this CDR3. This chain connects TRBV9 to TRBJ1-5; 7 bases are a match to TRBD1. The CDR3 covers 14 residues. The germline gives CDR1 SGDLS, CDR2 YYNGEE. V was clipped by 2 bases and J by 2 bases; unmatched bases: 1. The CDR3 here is CASSVGTGNQPQHF. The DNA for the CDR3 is TGTGCCAGCAGCGTCGGGACAGGCAATCAGCCCCAGCATTTT. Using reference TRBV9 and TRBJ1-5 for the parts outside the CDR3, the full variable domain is DSGVTQTPKHLITATGQRVTLRCSPRSGDLSVYWYQQSLDQGLQFLIQYYNGEERAKGNILERFSAQQFPDLHSELNLSSLELGDSALYFCASSVGTGNQPQHFGDGTRLSIL.